This TCR beta chain emerged from a study of cytomegalovirus exposure and HLA in healthy donors. General observations from the study: Some TCR beta chains (164 of them) were listed as cytomegalovirus-associated.

With regard to this clone: Its antigen is unknown.

The data were produced by immunoSEQ multiplex PCR, yet TCRdb's version contains in-frame clones alone and is incomplete. In the table there are some 56,000 clones, 90% to 95% of which are singletons. The CDR3 totals 14 residues. The V and J ends lost 1 base and 2 bases respectively, with 9 bases between them. The germline CDR1 and CDR2 sequences are SGDLS and YYNGEE. Source material: PBMCs. This TCR derives from a man aged 18 to 29 in good health and CMV-seronegative. The chain links TRBV9 to TRBJ2-5; D perhaps matches TRBD1 (5 bases). The CDR3 loop reads CASSVSGLQETQYF. For the CDR3, the DNA is TGTGCCAGCAGCGTATCAGGGCTACAAGAGACCCAGTACTTC.